The 6 T cell receptor beta chains below come from one sample, sequenced in a study of memory CD4+ T cells and cytomegalovirus serostatus. Single viable CD3+CD4+CD8-CD45RO+ cells were sorted as the memory CD4+ T cells. Assay: immunoSEQ multiplex PCR; the TCRdb copy retains only in-frame clones and omits some. The sample has tens of thousands of clones, roughly 78% seen once. Sequencing input: memory CD4+ T cells from blood. These receptors were taken from an adult in good health and CMV-seronegative.

The chain links TRBV5-4 to TRBJ2-3; D perhaps matches TRBD1 (6 bases). CDR3 length equals 17 residues. The V end lost 4 bases, the J end lost 0 bases, and 18 bases lay between the germline ends. The germline V gene encodes CDR1 SGHNT and CDR2 YYREEE (reference sequence). CDR3 protein: CASSMDSLFESTDTQYF. The CDR3 bases are TGTGCCAGCAGCATGGACAGCCTATTTGAAAGCACAGATACGCAGTATTTT.

The V call is TRBV23-1, the J call TRBJ1-5; D not certain. TRBV23-1 is identified as an open reading frame with a role that is uncertain. The CDR3 length is 15 residues. V was shortened by 6 bases and J by 11 bases, with 23 bases between the two germline ends. CDR3 residues: CASRLLKGQRWAQHF. The CDR3, as DNA: TGCGCCAGCAGACTGCTCAAGGGTCAACGGTGGGCCCAGCATTTT.

This clone was seen only a few times. The V and J genes are TRBV11-2 and TRBJ1-1; 7 positions agree with TRBD1. The CDR3 has 13 residues. Germline CDR1 and CDR2: SGHAT and FQNNGV. V trimming: 1 base; J trimming: 11 bases; junction bases outside the gene matches: 7. The CDR3 sequence: CASSLGRDRAAFF. CDR3 nucleotides: TGTGCCAGCAGCTTAGGCCGCGACAGGGCTGCTTTCTTT.

The rearrangement joins TRBV5-4 to TRBJ1-2, with D tentatively TRBD1 (6 bases). The ends were cut back, 0 bases at V and 6 bases at J, with 18 bases in the middle. This CDR3 is 16 amino acids long. Germline CDR1 reads SGHNT; CDR2 reads YYREEE (reference sequence). CDR3 sequence (DNA): TGTGCCAGCAGCTTGGTTGGAAGGACAGAAGAGGATGGCTACACCTTC. Translating gives CASSLVGRTEEDGYTF.

This clone appeared a few times. The chain couples TRBV29-1 to TRBJ2-2; no firm D call. This CDR3 spans 17 amino acids. Germline V gene sequence: CDR1 SQVTM, CDR2 ANQGSEA. The V gene lost 4 bases and the J gene lost 0 bases, with 18 bases spanning the gap. The CDR3 protein is CSVGILGKPANTGELFF. CDR3 bases: TGCAGCGTTGGGATTTTAGGGAAACCCGCGAACACCGGGGAGCTGTTTTTT.

The sample holds a few counts of this clone. The chain combines TRBV5-1 with TRBJ1-1; 10 bases line up with TRBD1. This CDR3 has 14 amino acids. The junction had 7 bases not matched to a gene; V was cut back by 5 bases and J by 6 bases. Germline lookup yields CDR1 SGHRS and CDR2 YFSETQ. The CDR3 DNA is TGCGCCAGCAGAGAAGGACAGGGGGTTTCTGAAGCTTTCTTT. It yields the protein CASREGQGVSEAFF.